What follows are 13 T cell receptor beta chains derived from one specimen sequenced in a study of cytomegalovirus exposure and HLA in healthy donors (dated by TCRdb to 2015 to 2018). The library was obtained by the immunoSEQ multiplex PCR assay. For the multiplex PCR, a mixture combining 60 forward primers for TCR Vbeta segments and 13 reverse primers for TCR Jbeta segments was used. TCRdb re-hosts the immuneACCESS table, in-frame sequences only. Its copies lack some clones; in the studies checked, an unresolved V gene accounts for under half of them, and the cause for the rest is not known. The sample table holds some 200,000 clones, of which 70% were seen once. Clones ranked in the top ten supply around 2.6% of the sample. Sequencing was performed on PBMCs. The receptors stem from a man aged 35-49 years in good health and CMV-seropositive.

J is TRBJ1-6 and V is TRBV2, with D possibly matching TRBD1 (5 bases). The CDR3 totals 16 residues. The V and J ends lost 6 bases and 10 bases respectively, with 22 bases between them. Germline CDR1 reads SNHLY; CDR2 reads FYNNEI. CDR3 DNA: TGTGCCAGCAGCGGAGTGGACAACGCTCTCCTCTCACCCCTCCACTTT. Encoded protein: CASSGVDNALLSPLHF.

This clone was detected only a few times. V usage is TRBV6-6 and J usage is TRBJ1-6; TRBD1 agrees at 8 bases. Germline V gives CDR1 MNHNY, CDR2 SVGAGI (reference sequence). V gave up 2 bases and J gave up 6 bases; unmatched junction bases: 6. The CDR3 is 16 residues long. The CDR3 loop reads CASSYTGQGSNSPLHF. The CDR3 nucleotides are TGTGCCAGCAGTTACACTGGACAGGGCTCTAATTCACCCCTCCACTTT.

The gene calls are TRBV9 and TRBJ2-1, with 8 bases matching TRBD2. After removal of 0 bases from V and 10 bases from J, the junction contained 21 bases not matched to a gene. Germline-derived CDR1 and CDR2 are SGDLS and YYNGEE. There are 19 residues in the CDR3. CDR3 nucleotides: TGTGCCAGCAGCGTAGGCCCCCCCGGAGGGAGCGGGGGCCCCAGGGAGCAGTTCTTC. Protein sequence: CASSVGPPGGSGGPREQFF. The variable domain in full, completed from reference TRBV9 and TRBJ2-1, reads DSGVTQTPKHLITATGQRVTLRCSPRSGDLSVYWYQQSLDQGLQFLIQYYNGEERAKGNILERFSAQQFPDLHSELNLSSLELGDSALYFCASSVGPPGGSGGPREQFFGPGTRLTVL.

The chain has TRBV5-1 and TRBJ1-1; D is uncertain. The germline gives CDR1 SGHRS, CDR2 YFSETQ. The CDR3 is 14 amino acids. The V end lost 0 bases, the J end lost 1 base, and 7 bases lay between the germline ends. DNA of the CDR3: TGCGCCAGCAGCTTGGTTTTGAGGAACACTGAAGCTTTCTTT. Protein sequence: CASSLVLRNTEAFF. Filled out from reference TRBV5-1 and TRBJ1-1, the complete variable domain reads KAGVTQTPRYLIKTRGQQVTLSCSPISGHRSVSWYQQTPGQGLQFLFEYFSETQRNKGNFPGRFSGRQFSNSRSEMNVSTLELGDSALYLCASSLVLRNTEAFFGQGTRLTVV.

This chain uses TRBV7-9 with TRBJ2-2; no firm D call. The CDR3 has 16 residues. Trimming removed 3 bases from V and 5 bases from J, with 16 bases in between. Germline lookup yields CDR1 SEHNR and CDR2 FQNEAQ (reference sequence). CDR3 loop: CASSFFSGFRTGELFF. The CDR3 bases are TGTGCCAGCAGCTTTTTTAGTGGCTTCAGGACCGGGGAGCTGTTTTTT.

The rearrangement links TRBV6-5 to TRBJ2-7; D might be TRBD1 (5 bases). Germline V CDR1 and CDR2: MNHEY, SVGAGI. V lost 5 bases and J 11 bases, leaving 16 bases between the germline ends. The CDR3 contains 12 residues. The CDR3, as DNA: TGTGCCAGCAGTGAAAGGGGCCAGGGAAAGTACTTC. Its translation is CASSERGQGKYF.

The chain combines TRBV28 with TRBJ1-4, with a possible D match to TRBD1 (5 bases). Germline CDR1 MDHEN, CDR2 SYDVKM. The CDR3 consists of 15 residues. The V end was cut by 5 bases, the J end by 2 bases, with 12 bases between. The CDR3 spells CASSPPGPTNEKLFF. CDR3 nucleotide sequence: TGTGCCAGCAGTCCCCCAGGGCCTACTAATGAAAAACTGTTTTTT.

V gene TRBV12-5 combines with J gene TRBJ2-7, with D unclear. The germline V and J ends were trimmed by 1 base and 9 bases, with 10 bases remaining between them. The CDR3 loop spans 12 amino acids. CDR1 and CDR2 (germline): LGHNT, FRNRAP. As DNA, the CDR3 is TGTGCTAGTGGTTTGGAGCTCTTTGGGCAGTACTTC. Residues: CASGLELFGQYF.

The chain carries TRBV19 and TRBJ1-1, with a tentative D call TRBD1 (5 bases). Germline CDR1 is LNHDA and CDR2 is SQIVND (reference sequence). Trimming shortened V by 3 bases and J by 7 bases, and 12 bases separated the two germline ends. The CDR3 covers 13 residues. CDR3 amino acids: CASSIFGGGEAFF. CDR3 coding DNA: TGTGCCAGTAGTATCTTCGGGGGGGGTGAAGCTTTCTTT.

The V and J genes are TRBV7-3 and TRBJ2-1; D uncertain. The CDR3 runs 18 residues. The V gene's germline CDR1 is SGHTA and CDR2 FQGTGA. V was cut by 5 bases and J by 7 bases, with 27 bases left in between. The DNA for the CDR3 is TGTGCCAGCAGCCCGAGATCCGGGTCGCCTCACCCTAATAATGAGCAGTTCTTC. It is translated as CASSPRSGSPHPNNEQFF.

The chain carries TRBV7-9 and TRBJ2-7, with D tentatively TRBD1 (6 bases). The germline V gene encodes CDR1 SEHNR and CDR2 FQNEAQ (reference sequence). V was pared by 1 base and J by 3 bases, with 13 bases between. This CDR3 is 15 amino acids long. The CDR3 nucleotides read TGTGCCAGCAGCTTAGGCGCAGGGGTATTCTACGAGCAGTACTTC. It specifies CASSLGAGVFYEQYF.

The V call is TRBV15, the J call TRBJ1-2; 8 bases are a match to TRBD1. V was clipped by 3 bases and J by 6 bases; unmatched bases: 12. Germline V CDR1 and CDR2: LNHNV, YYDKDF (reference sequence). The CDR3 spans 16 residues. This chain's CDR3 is CATSRGADRVNDGYTF. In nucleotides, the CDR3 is TGTGCCACCAGCAGGGGGGCGGACAGGGTAAATGATGGCTACACCTTC.

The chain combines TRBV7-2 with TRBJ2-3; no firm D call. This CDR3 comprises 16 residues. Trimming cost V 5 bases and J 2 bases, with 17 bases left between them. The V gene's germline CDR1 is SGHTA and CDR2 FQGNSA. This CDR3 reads CASSPFREAHTDTQYF. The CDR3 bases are TGTGCCAGCAGCCCCTTCCGAGAGGCACACACAGATACGCAGTATTTT.